This is a list of T cell receptor beta chains from one sample in a study of blood T cell repertoires in COVID-19. The table came from immunoSEQ multiplex PCR; TCRdb's copy has only in-frame clones and leaves some out. The sample shows more than 300,000 clones, around 90% of them seen only once. What was sequenced was peripheral blood. The receptors stem from a woman under 30 who had recovered from COVID-19. Both conserved end residues are part of each CDR3. The D gene is left open where the match is weak. Expanded clones get a size class; other rows say once, few or many, or leave the size out.

V: TRBV7-2; size: .; D: .; J: TRBJ1-2; DNA: TGTGCCAGCAGCTTAGGAGCCGGGGGCTATGGCTACACCTTC; CDR3: CASSLGAGGYGYTF
V: TRBV7-2; size: .; D: TRBD2; J: TRBJ2-4; DNA: TGTGCCAGCAGCTTAGCAGCGGGATCCAAAAACATTCAGTACTTC; CDR3: CASSLAAGSKNIQYF
V: TRBV4-1; size: .; D: .; J: TRBJ2-5; DNA: TGCGCCAGCAGTCGAACTGACAGTCCAGAGACCCAGTACTTC; CDR3: CASSRTDSPETQYF
V: TRBV2; size: .; D: .; J: TRBJ1-2; DNA: TGTGCCAGCAGTGAACAGGCGTGGGTGGCTGGCTACACCTTC; CDR3: CASSEQAWVAGYTF
V: TRBV19; size: .; D: .; J: TRBJ1-5; DNA: TGTGCCAGTAGTAACTTTTATCAGCCCCAGCATTTT; CDR3: CASSNFYQPQHF
V: TRBV6-2/TRBV6-3; size: .; D: TRBD2; J: TRBJ2-1; DNA: TGTGCCAGCAGTTCTCCGGGACTAACAAACAATGAGCAGTTCTTC; CDR3: CASSSPGLTNNEQFF
V: TRBV11-2; size: .; D: .; J: TRBJ2-3; DNA: TGTGCCAGCAGCCTCATCCGGTGGGATACGCAGTATTTT; CDR3: CASSLIRWDTQYF
V: TRBV30; size: .; D: .; J: TRBJ2-1; DNA: TGTGCCTGGACGGAGACTAATAACAATGAGCAGTTCTTC; CDR3: CAWTETNNNEQFF
V: TRBV5-6; size: .; D: TRBD1; J: TRBJ1-6; DNA: TGTGCCAGCAGCTTGCGACAGGGGGCTTATCTTAAATCACCCCTCCACTTT; CDR3: CASSLRQGAYLKSPLHF
V: TRBV30; size: .; D: .; J: TRBJ1-5; DNA: TGTGCCTGGCAAGCTGAGGGTTATAGCAATCAGCCCCAGCATTTT; CDR3: CAWQAEGYSNQPQHF
V: TRBV11-3; size: .; D: TRBD2; J: TRBJ2-1; DNA: TGTGCCAGCAGCTTCCCGGGACTAGCGGGGCCTGAGCAGTTCTTC; CDR3: CASSFPGLAGPEQFF
V: TRBV4-3; size: .; D: TRBD1; J: TRBJ1-2; DNA: TGCGCCAGCAGCCAGGGGACAGGAAACTATGGCTACACCTTC; CDR3: CASSQGTGNYGYTF
V: TRBV6-2/TRBV6-3; size: .; D: .; J: TRBJ2-6; DNA: TGTGCCAGCAGTTACTCGACTGTCAGGGTTTCTTCCTCTGGGGCCAACGTCCTGACTTTC; CDR3: CASSYSTVRVSSSGANVLTF
V: TRBV5-4; size: .; D: TRBD2; J: TRBJ2-1; DNA: TGTGCCAGCAGCTCCTTAGCGGGAGGAACCTACAATGAGCAGTTCTTC; CDR3: CASSSLAGGTYNEQFF
V: TRBV10-3; size: .; D: TRBD2; J: TRBJ2-5; DNA: TGTGCCATCAGTGTTCAGGCGGGAGGGCCGAAGACCCAGTACTTC; CDR3: CAISVQAGGPKTQYF
V: TRBV4-1; size: once; D: TRBD1; J: TRBJ1-1; DNA: TGCGCCAGCAGCCAGCGACCGGGACAGGGTTCTGCTGAAGCTTTCTTT; CDR3: CASSQRPGQGSAEAFF
V: TRBV19; size: .; D: TRBD1; J: TRBJ1-2; DNA: TGTGCCAGTAGCATCAAAATCCGGGACAGGGGGACCTATGGCTACACCTTC; CDR3: CASSIKIRDRGTYGYTF
V: TRBV19; size: .; D: TRBD1; J: TRBJ1-2; DNA: TGTGCCAGTAGTAGCGGGGACAGGGCCTATGGCTACACCTTC; CDR3: CASSSGDRAYGYTF
V: TRBV19; size: .; D: .; J: TRBJ1-1; DNA: TGTGCCAGTAGCCGACCGAGACACAACACTGAAGCTTTCTTT; CDR3: CASSRPRHNTEAFF
V: TRBV29-1; size: .; D: .; J: TRBJ2-5; DNA: TGCAGCGTACTCACGTACCAAGAGACCCAGTACTTC; CDR3: CSVLTYQETQYF
V: TRBV2; size: .; D: .; J: TRBJ2-1; DNA: TGTGCCAGCAGCCCGTCGGGCATCGGGAGAGGCTCCTACAATGAGCAGTTCTTC; CDR3: CASSPSGIGRGSYNEQFF
V: TRBV5-1; size: .; D: TRBD2; J: TRBJ2-1; DNA: TGCGCCAGCAGCCGAGGGGTTATAGCGGGAGCCGACAATGAGCAGTTCTTC; CDR3: CASSRGVIAGADNEQFF